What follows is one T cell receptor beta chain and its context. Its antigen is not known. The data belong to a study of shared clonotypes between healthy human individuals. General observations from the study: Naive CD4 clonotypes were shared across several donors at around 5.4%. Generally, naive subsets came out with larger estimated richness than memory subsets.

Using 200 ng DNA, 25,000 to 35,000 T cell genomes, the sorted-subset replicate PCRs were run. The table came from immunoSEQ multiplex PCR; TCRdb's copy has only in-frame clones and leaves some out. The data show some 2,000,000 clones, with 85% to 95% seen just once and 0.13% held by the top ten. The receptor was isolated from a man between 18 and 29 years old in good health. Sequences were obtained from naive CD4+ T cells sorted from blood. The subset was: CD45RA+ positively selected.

CDR3 loop: CASSRRATNEKLFF. CDR3 sequence (DNA): TGTGCCAGCAGCAGGCGGGCAACTAATGAAAAACTGTTTTTT. The V and J genes are TRBV11-2 and TRBJ1-4; D call uncertain. There are 14 residues in the CDR3. Germline V gives CDR1 SGHAT, CDR2 FQNNGV. The ends were cut back, 5 bases at V and 0 bases at J, with 7 bases in the middle.